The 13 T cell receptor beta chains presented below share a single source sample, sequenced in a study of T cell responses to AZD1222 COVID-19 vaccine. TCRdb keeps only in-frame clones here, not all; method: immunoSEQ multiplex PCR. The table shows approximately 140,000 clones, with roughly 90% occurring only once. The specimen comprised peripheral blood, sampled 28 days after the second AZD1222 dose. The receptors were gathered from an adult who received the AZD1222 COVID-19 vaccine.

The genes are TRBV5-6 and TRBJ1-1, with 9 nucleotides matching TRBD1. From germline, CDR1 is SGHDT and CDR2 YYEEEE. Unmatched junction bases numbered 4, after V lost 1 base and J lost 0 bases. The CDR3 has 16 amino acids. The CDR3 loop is CASSLQGTGLNTEAFF. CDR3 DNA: TGTGCCAGCAGCTTGCAAGGGACAGGGCTGAACACTGAAGCTTTCTTT. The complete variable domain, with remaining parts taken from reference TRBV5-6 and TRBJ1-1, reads DAGVTQSPTHLIKTRGQQVTLRCSPKSGHDTVSWYQQALGQGPQFIFQYYEEEERQRGNFPDRFSGHQFPNYSSELNVNALLLGDSALYLCASSLQGTGLNTEAFFGQGTRLTVV.

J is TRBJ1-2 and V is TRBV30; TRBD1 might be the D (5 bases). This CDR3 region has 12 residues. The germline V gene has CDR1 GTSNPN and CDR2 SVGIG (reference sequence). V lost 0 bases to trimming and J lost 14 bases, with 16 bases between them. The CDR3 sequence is CAWSVGTDGNTF. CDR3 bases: TGTGCCTGGAGTGTAGGGACGGACGGGAATACCTTC.

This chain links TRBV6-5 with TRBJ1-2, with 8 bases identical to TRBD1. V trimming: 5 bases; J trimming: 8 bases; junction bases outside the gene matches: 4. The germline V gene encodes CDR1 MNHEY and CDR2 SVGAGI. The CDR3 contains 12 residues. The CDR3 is CASSRQGNGYTF. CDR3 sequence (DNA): TGTGCCAGCAGTAGACAGGGGAACGGCTACACCTTC.

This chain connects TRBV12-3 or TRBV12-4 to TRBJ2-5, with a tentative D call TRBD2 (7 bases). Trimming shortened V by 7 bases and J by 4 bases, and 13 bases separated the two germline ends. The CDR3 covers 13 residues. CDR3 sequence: CASMRGGAETQYF. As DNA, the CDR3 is TGTGCCAGCATGAGGGGGGGAGCAGAGACCCAGTACTTC.

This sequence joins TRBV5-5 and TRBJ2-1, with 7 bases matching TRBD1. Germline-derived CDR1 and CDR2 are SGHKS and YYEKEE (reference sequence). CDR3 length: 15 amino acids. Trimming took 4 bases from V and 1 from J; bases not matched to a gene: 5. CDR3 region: CASSKDRVSYNEQFF. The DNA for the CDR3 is TGTGCCAGCAGCAAAGACAGGGTATCCTACAATGAGCAGTTCTTC.

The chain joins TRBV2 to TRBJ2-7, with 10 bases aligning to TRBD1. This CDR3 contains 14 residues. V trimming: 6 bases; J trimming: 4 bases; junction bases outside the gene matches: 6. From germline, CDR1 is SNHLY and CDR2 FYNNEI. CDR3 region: CASRPGQGLYEQYF. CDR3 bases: TGTGCCAGCAGGCCGGGACAGGGGCTGTACGAGCAGTACTTC.

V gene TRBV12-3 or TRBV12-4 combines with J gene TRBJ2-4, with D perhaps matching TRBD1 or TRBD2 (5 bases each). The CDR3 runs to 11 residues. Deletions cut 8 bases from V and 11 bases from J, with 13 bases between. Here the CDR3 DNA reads TGTGCCAGCCTCCTGGGGGAAGTTCAGTACTTC. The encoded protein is CASLLGEVQYF.

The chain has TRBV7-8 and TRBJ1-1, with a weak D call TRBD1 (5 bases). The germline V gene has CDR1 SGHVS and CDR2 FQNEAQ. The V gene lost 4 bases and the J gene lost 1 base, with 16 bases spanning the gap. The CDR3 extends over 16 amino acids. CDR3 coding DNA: TGTGCCAGCAGCTCAAAAATTCGACAGAGGAACACTGAAGCTTTCTTT. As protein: CASSSKIRQRNTEAFF.

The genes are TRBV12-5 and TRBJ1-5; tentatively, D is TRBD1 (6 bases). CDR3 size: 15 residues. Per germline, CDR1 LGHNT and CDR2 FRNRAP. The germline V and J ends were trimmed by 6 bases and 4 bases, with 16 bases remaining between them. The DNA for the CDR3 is TGTGCTAGTGGACCTACGGACAGCAAAAATCAGCCCCAGCATTTT. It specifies CASGPTDSKNQPQHF.

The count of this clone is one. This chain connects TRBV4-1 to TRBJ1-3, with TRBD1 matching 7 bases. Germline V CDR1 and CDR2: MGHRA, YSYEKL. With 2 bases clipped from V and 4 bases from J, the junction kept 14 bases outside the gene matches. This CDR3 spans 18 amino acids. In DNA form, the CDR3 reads TGCGCCAGCAGCCAAAACCAGGGAACAGGGGAGATCGGAAACACCATATATTTT. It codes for CASSQNQGTGEIGNTIYF.

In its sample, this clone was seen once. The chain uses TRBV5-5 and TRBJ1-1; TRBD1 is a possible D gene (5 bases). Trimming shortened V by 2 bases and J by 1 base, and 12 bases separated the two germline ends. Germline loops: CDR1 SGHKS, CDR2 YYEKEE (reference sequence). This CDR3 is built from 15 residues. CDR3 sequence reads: CASSLRGRENTEAFF. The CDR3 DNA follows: TGTGCCAGCAGCTTAAGGGGCAGGGAGAACACTGAAGCTTTCTTT. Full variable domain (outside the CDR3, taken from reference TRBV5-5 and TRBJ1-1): DAGVTQSPTHLIKTRGQQVTLRCSPISGHKSVSWYQQVLGQGPQFIFQYYEKEERGRGNFPDRFSARQFPNYSSELNVNALLLGDSALYLCASSLRGRENTEAFFGQGTRLTVV.

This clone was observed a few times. The CDR3 spells CASTTGTGIAHYNEQFF. For the CDR3, the DNA is TGTGCCAGCACAACCGGGACAGGGATAGCTCACTACAATGAGCAGTTCTTC. The chain employs TRBV27 and TRBJ2-1, with TRBD1 matching over 9 bases. The junction had 13 bases not matched to a gene; V was cut back by 7 bases and J by 3 bases. The CDR3 consists of 17 residues. Germline V gene data show CDR1 as MNHEY and CDR2 as SMNVEV (reference sequence).

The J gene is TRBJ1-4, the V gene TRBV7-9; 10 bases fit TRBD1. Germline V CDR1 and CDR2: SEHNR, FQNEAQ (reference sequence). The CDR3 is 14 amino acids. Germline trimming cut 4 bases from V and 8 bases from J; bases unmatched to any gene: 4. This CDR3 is CASSSGTGVEKLFF. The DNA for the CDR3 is TGTGCCAGCAGCTCCGGGACAGGGGTCGAAAAACTGTTTTTT.